A selection of T cell receptor beta chains follows, all from one sample in a study of CD8 T cells in Susac syndrome. TCRdb called the immunoSEQ multiplex PCR reads again in MiXCR, with one record for every CDR3 protein. The profile shows about 240,000 distinct CDR3 sequences, less than 96% of them singletons. Material: CD4+ T cells from PBMCs. The receptors originated from a human donor with Susac syndrome. The CDR3 runs from the conserved cysteine through the conserved F or W. Fields, in order: D gene, clone size, V gene, J gene, CDR3 DNA, CDR3 protein. A D gene is named only where the DNA matches it firmly. Expanded clones get a size class; other rows say once, few or many, or leave the size out.

>NA|NA|TRBV5-1|TRBJ2-3
TGCGCCAGCAGCCTAAGCGGGACAGCAGATACGCAGTATTTT
CASSLSGTADTQYF
>NA|few|TRBV30|TRBJ2-7
TGTGCCTGGGGTGGGGGACGCTACGAGCAGTACTTC
CAWGGGRYEQYF
>TRBD2|NA|TRBV5-6|TRBJ2-1
TGTGCCAGCACCGTAGGACTAGCGGAACGACCATATGAGCAGTTCTTC
CASTVGLAERPYEQFF
>NA|NA|TRBV30|TRBJ1-1
TGTGCCTGGAGTACGGGACCGATGAACACTGAAGCTTTCTTT
CAWSTGPMNTEAFF
>NA|NA|TRBV3-1|TRBJ2-7
TGTGCCAGCAGTCAGACTAGGATCGAGCAGTACTTC
CASSQTRIEQYF
>TRBD1|once|TRBV20-1|TRBJ1-1
TGCAGTGCTATACCGACAGGGAGGACTGAAGCTTTCTTT
CSAIPTGRTEAFF
>NA|NA|TRBV28|TRBJ2-6
TGTGCCAGCAGCTCTGGACAGCTTGGGGCCAACGTCCTGACTTTC
CASSSGQLGANVLTF
>NA|NA|TRBV5-1|TRBJ2-6
TGCGCCAGCAGCGCGGGACTGCCTAACTCTGGGGCCAACGTCCTGACTTTC
CASSAGLPNSGANVLTF
>NA|NA|TRBV7-2|TRBJ1-1
TGTGCCAGCAGCTCATGGTCTTCCGCGGAAGCTTTCTTT
CASSSWSSAEAFF
>NA|NA|TRBV27|TRBJ2-7
TGTGCCAGCAGTTCCGGACTCCACTACGAGCAGTACTTC
CASSSGLHYEQYF
>TRBD1|NA|TRBV29-1|TRBJ1-1
TGCAGCGTTAAGACAGGGACGACTGAAGCTTTCTTT
CSVKTGTTEAFF
>NA|NA|TRBV29-1|TRBJ2-5
TGCAGCGTTGTGTACCTCGGACAGACACACGAGACCCAGTACTTC
CSVVYLGQTHETQYF
>TRBD1|NA|TRBV20-1|TRBJ2-7
TGCAGTGCTAGACCAGGGGGCCCCTACGAGCAGTACTTC
CSARPGGPYEQYF
>NA|NA|TRBV30|TRBJ1-2
TGTGCCTGGCAGCCGGGGCGGCATGGCTACACCTTC
CAWQPGRHGYTF
>NA|NA|TRBV7-2|TRBJ2-7
TGTGCCAGCAGCCATACAGGGTCCATAGCGGTCTACGAGCAGTACTTC
CASSHTGSIAVYEQYF
>NA|NA|TRBV6-2/TRBV6-3|TRBJ2-1
TGTGCCAGCAGTTACAGTTCCGTACTTGCCGCGTTCTTC
CASSYSSVLAAFF
>NA|NA|TRBV29-1|TRBJ1-1
TGCAGCGTTGGGATGAACACTGAAGCTTTCTTT
CSVGMNTEAFF
>NA|NA|TRBV7-9|TRBJ2-7
TGTGCCAGCAGCTTAAGGACAGACTCCTACGAGCAGTACTTC
CASSLRTDSYEQYF
>NA|once|TRBV30|TRBJ2-7
TGTGCCTGGAGTAGGGGGTGGCGAAAGACTTCCTACGAGCAGTACTTC
CAWSRGWRKTSYEQYF
>TRBD1|NA|TRBV30|TRBJ2-3
TGTGCCTGGAGTGTCGGGACAGCTAGCACAGATACGCAGTATTTT
CAWSVGTASTDTQYF
>TRBD1|NA|TRBV20-1|TRBJ1-3
TGCAGTGCTGGGGTGACAGGGACTGGAAACACCATATATTTT
CSAGVTGTGNTIYF
>NA|NA|TRBV7-9|TRBJ2-3
TGTGCCAGCAGCTACGGCTCTAGCACAGATACGCAGTATTTT
CASSYGSSTDTQYF
>NA|NA|TRBV5-1|TRBJ1-1
TGCGCCAGCAGCTTGGACGGACTCAAGAACACTGAAGCTTTCTTT
CASSLDGLKNTEAFF
>NA|NA|TRBV29-1|TRBJ2-3
TGCAGCGTTGAAATTCAGGGTTCAGATACGCAGTATTTT
CSVEIQGSDTQYF
>TRBD1|NA|TRBV5-1|TRBJ2-3
TGCGCCAGCAGCTTGACAGGGGGCAGAGAGGGAGGTACGCAGTATTTT
CASSLTGGREGGTQYF
>NA|NA|TRBV29-1|TRBJ2-7
TGCAGCGTTGCTGATGGGATCTACGAGCAGTACTTC
CSVADGIYEQYF
>TRBD2|once|TRBV29-1|TRBJ2-1
TGCACCGCGACTAGCGGGAATGAGCAGTTCTTC
CTATSGNEQFF
>NA|NA|TRBV19|TRBJ2-1
TGTGCCAGTAGTATCGGAAACAATGAGCAGTTCTTC
CASSIGNNEQFF
>TRBD2|NA|TRBV20-1|TRBJ2-1
TGCAGTGCTAGAGGGACTAGCGGGAGATCTATTGAGCAGTTCTTC
CSARGTSGRSIEQFF
>NA|NA|TRBV5-1|TRBJ1-1
TGCGCCAGCAGGTGGGGGCCTCAGTACCCTGAAGCTTTCTTT
CASRWGPQYPEAFF
>TRBD2|NA|TRBV4-1|TRBJ2-5
TGCGCCAGCAGCCAGGCTGGACTAGCGGAAGGGAAAGAGACCCAGTACTTC
CASSQAGLAEGKETQYF
>NA|NA|TRBV30|TRBJ1-1
TGTGCCTGGATATGGGGGCGGCTGAACACTGAAGCTTTCTTT
CAWIWGRLNTEAFF
>TRBD1|NA|TRBV20-1|TRBJ2-7
TGCAGTGCTAGAGATCGGGACAGGGACTCCTACAGGGCCGAGCAGTACTTC
CSARDRDRDSYRAEQYF
>TRBD2|NA|TRBV18|TRBJ2-7
TGTGCCAGCTCACCAGGAGAGCGGGGGACTACCTACGAGCAGTACTTC
CASSPGERGTTYEQYF
>NA|NA|TRBV28|TRBJ2-1
TGTGCCAGCAGATTACTGAAGGGGGAGCAGTTCTTC
CASRLLKGEQFF
>NA|NA|TRBV12-3/TRBV12-4|TRBJ1-2
TGTGCCAGCAGTTTAGGAACCGTCCGTTATGGCTACACCTTC
CASSLGTVRYGYTF
>NA|NA|TRBV9|TRBJ1-2
TGTGCCAGCAGCGTAGCCTTGACAGCTAACTATGGCTACACCTTC
CASSVALTANYGYTF
>TRBD2|NA|TRBV29-1|TRBJ2-1
TGCAGCGCCAAGACTAGCTTGCTTACCATTAATGAGCAGTTCTTC
CSAKTSLLTINEQFF
>NA|NA|TRBV29-1|TRBJ2-5
TGCAGTACGAGCCAACCCCAAGAGACCCAGTACTTC
CSTSQPQETQYF
>NA|NA|TRBV4-1|TRBJ2-3
TGCGCCAGCAGCCAAGGGGACTCGAGGGATACGCAGTATTTT
CASSQGDSRDTQYF
>NA|NA|TRBV5-1|TRBJ1-5
TGCGCCAGCAGCGCCGGGGACGTATATAGCAATCAGCCCCAGCATTTT
CASSAGDVYSNQPQHF
>TRBD1|NA|TRBV6-6|TRBJ2-7
TGTGCCAGCAGTTCCGGACAGGGTACGGGCTACGAGCAGTACTTC
CASSSGQGTGYEQYF
>TRBD2|NA|TRBV29-1|TRBJ2-7
TGCAGCGTCGCCTTGGCGGGAGGGTCCGAGCAGTACTTC
CSVALAGGSEQYF
>NA|NA|TRBV10-3|TRBJ1-4
TGTGCCACTTCCAGGGATTTAGGCGAAAAACTGTTTTTT
CATSRDLGEKLFF
>NA|NA|TRBV14|TRBJ1-2
TGTGCCAGCAGCCACCCGTTAAGGACCATTGGAGGCTACACCTTC
CASSHPLRTIGGYTF